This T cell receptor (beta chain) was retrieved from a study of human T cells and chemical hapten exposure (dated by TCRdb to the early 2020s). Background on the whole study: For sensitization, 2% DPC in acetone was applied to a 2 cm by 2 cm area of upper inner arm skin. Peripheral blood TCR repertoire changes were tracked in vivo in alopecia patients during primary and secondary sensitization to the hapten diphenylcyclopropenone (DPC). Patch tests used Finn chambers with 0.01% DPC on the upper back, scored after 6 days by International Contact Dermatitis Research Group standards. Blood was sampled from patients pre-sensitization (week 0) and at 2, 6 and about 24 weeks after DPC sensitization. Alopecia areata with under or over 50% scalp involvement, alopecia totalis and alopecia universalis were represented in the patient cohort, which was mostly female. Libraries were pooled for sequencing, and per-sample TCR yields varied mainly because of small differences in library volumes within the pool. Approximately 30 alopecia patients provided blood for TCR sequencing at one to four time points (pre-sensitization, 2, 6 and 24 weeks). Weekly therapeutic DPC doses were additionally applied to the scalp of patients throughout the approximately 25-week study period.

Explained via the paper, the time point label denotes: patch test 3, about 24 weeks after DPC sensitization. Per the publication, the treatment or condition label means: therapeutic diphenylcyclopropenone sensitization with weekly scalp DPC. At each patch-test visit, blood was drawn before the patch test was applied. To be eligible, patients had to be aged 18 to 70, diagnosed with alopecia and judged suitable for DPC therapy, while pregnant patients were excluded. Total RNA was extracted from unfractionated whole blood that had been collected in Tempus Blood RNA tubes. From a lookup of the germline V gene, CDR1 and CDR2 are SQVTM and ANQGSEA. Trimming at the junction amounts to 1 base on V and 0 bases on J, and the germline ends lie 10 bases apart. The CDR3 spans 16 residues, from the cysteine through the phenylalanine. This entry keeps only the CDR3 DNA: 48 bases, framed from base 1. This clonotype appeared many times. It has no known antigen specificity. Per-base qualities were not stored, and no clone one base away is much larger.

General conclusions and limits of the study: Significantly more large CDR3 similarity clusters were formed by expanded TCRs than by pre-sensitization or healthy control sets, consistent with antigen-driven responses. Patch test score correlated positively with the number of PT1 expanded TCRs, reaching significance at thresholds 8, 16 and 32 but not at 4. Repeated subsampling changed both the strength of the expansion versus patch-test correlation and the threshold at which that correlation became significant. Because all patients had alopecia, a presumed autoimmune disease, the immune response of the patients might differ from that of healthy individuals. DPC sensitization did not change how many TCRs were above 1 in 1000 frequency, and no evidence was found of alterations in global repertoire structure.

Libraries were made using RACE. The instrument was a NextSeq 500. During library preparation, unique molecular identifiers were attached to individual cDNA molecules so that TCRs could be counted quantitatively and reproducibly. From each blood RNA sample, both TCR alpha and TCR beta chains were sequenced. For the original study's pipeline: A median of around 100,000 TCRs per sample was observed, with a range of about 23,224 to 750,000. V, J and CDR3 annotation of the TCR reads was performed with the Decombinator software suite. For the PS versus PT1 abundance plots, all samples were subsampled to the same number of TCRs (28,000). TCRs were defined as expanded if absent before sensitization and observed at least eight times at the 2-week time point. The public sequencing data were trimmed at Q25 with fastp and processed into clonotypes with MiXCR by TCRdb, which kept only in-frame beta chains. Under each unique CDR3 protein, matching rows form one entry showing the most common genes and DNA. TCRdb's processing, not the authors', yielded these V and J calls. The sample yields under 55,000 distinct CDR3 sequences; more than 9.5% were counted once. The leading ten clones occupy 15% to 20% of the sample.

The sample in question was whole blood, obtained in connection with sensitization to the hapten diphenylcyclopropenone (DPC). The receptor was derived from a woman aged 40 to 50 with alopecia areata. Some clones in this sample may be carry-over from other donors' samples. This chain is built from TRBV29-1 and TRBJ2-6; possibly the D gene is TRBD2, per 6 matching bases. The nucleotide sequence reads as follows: TGCAGCGTTGAAGTTCCGGGAGCCTCTGGGGCCAACGTCCTGACTTTC. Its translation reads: CSVEVPGASGANVLTF. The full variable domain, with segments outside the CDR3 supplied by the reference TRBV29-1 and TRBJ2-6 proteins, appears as SAVISQKPSRDICQRGTSLTIQCQVDSQVTMMFWYRQQPGQSLTLIATANQGSEATYESGFVIDKFPISRPNLTFSTLTVSNMSPEDSSIYLCSVEVPGASGANVLTFGAGSRLTVL.